Presented here are 12 T cell receptor beta chains from one specimen sequenced in a study of shared clonotypes between healthy human individuals. The repertoire was sequenced with immunoSEQ multiplex PCR; TCRdb's copy has only in-frame clones and lacks some. Of approximately 2.5 million clones in the sample, roughly 93% were seen once. The sequenced sample consisted of naive CD4+ T cells from PBMCs. Subset noted: CD45RA+ positively selected. The receptors here all came from a man aged 18 to 35 in good health. Some clones in this sample may be carry-over from other donors' samples.

In this sample, this clone turned up a few times. V gene TRBV10-3 combines with J gene TRBJ2-5, with no clear D. Germline loops: CDR1 ENHRY, CDR2 SYGVKD. The V end lost 2 bases, the J end lost 4 bases, and 5 bases lay between the germline ends. The CDR3 totals 12 residues. The DNA for the CDR3 is TGTGCCATCAGTGAGCGAGGAGAGACCCAGTACTTC. Translated: CAISERGETQYF.

Here the CDR3 reads CASSLELHNEQFF. Written as DNA, the CDR3 is TGCGCCAGCAGCTTGGAGCTTCACAATGAGCAGTTCTTC. The genes are TRBV5-1 and TRBJ2-1; D gene uncertain. CDR1 and CDR2 (germline): SGHRS, YFSETQ. CDR3 length equals 13 residues. The V and J ends lost 0 bases and 5 bases respectively, with 6 bases between them. Drawing the rest from reference TRBV5-1 and TRBJ2-1, the complete variable domain is KAGVTQTPRYLIKTRGQQVTLSCSPISGHRSVSWYQQTPGQGLQFLFEYFSETQRNKGNFPGRFSGRQFSNSRSEMNVSTLELGDSALYLCASSLELHNEQFFGPGTRLTVL.

The chain couples TRBV18 to TRBJ1-3, with TRBD1 matching over 7 bases. V shed 5 bases, J shed 2 bases, and the junction held 6 bases outside the gene matches. The CDR3 sequence is 15 residues long. CDR1 and CDR2 from the germline V gene are KGHSH and LQKENI. CDR3 nucleotide sequence: TGTGCCAGCTCAAAGCGGACAGGCGCTGGAAACACCATATATTTT. Translated, it gives CASSKRTGAGNTIYF.

This clone was detected once. This sequence joins TRBV7-9 and TRBJ2-7; 8 nucleotides align to TRBD2. The CDR3 runs to 14 residues. CDR1 is SEHNR and CDR2 is FQNEAQ in the germline V gene (reference sequence). With 5 bases clipped from V and 2 bases from J, the junction kept 5 bases outside the gene matches. The CDR3 here is CASSTTSATYEQYF. As DNA, the CDR3 is TGTGCCAGCAGCACGACTAGCGCTACCTACGAGCAGTACTTC.

The chain combines TRBV5-1 with TRBJ1-2; tentative D call: TRBD1 (5 bases). V lost 3 bases, J lost 2 bases, and 8 bases lay in between. CDR1 is SGHRS, CDR2 YFSETQ, per germline. The CDR3 has 13 amino acids. The CDR3 bases are TGCGCCAGCAGCTCTGACAGCAACTATGGCTACACCTTC. Its translation is CASSSDSNYGYTF.

The CDR3 DNA is TGTGCCAGCAGCTTAAGTCTAGCGGTTGAGTACGAGCAGTACTTC. Translation gives CASSLSLAVEYEQYF. The chain couples TRBV7-3 to TRBJ2-7; 7 nucleotides align to TRBD2. The V and J ends lost 1 base and 4 bases, in that order; junction bases with no gene match: 7. Germline CDR1 reads SGHTA; CDR2 reads FQGTGA. The CDR3 loop spans 15 amino acids.

Remarks on this clone: The same CDR3 arises from other DNA sequences in this sample as well. This rearrangement joins TRBV28 to TRBJ2-7, with 7 positions matching TRBD1. CDR1 is MDHEN and CDR2 is SYDVKM in the germline V gene. This CDR3 comprises 13 residues. The ends lost 5 bases at V and 3 bases at J; junction bases unmatched: 4. The DNA of the CDR3 is TGTGCCAGCAGTCCCGGGACAGTCTACGAGCAGTACTTC. It codes for CASSPGTVYEQYF.

This clone occurred a few times. This chain connects TRBV2 to TRBJ1-3; no definite D call. Trimming cost V 4 bases and J 8 bases, with 15 bases left between them. The germline gives CDR1 SNHLY, CDR2 FYNNEI. This CDR3 comprises 14 residues. The CDR3 coding sequence is TGTGCCAGCAGTGTGGGCGGATTTATGGACACCATATATTTT. Translating it yields CASSVGGFMDTIYF.

A note on this clone: The same CDR3 can be traced to other DNA sequences in this sample. The chain is built from TRBV6-1 and TRBJ1-2; D unresolved. The germline V gene has CDR1 MNHNS and CDR2 SASEGT. CDR3 length equals 14 residues. V was trimmed by 2 bases and J by 5 bases, leaving 12 bases between them. The CDR3 DNA follows: TGTGCCAGCAGTGAAAGGCGACGATTTTATGGCTACACCTTC. Its protein product is CASSERRRFYGYTF.

The rearrangement links TRBV7-2 to TRBJ1-6; no definite D call. The CDR3 runs 15 residues. Germline-derived CDR1 and CDR2 are SGHTA and FQGNSA. The germline V and J ends were trimmed by 5 bases and 6 bases, with 14 bases remaining between them. In DNA, the CDR3 is TGTGCCAGCAGCCTTCTTCCCGGGCGTAATTCACCCCTCCACTTT. It is translated as CASSLLPGRNSPLHF.

V gene TRBV6-1 combines with J gene TRBJ1-5; D unclear. Trimming removed 4 bases at V and 0 bases at J, with 4 bases between. The CDR3 covers 13 residues. CDR1 is MNHNS, CDR2 SASEGT, per germline. Written as DNA, the CDR3 is TGTGCCAGCAGTGCCGGTAGCAATCAGCCCCAGCATTTT. As protein: CASSAGSNQPQHF.

J is TRBJ2-4 and V is TRBV4-1; D gene ambiguous. V was pared by 1 base and J by 0 bases, with 10 bases between. The V gene's germline CDR1 is MGHRA and CDR2 YSYEKL. This CDR3 is built from 16 residues. The CDR3 protein is CASSQGLLLAKNIQYF. The DNA of the CDR3 is TGCGCCAGCAGCCAAGGGCTGCTGCTAGCCAAAAACATTCAGTACTTC.